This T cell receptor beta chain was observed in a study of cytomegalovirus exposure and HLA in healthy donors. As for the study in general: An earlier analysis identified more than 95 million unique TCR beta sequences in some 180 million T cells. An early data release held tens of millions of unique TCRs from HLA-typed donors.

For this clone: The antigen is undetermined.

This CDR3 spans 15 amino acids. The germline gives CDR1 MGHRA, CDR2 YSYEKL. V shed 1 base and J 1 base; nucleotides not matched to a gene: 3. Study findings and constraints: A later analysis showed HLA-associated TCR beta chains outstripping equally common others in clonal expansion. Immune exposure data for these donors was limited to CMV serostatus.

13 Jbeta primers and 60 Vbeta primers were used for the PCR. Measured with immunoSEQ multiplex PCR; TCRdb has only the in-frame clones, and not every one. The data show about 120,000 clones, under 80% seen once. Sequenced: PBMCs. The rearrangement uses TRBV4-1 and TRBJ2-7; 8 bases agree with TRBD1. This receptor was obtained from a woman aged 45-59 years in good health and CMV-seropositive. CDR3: CASSQVWDRSYEQYF. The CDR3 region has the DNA TGCGCCAGCAGCCAAGTTTGGGACAGGTCCTACGAGCAGTACTTC.